This T cell receptor (beta chain) was sequenced in a study of T cells in Graves' hyperthyroidism and ophthalmopathy. Using RNA transcripts as the source, TCR beta CDR3 regions were amplified. Primed by the HTBI set, a first-round RT-PCR was run on the TCR CDR3. TCRdb used MiXCR to reprocess the multiplex PCR reads, holding one entry per CDR3 protein. The repertoire holds 360,000 or so distinct CDR3 sequences, with 13% to 15% as singletons. This clonotype has ten or more counts. CDR3 length: 15 amino acids. Germline V lookup: CDR1 SGHVS, CDR2 FQNEAQ. The V gene lost 3 bases and the J gene lost 3 bases, with 15 bases spanning the gap.

Specimen: blood. The receptor comes from a woman aged 55-70 years with Graves' ophthalmopathy. The chain is built from TRBV7-8 and TRBJ2-7; maybe TRBD1 (7 bases). In DNA, the CDR3 is TGTGCCAGCAGCTTTGGGGGGACAGCCGACTACGAGCAGTACTTC. It translates to CASSFGGTADYEQYF.